This T cell receptor beta chain was recorded in a study of identical twins. Study-wide findings and caveats: Twins shared beta out-of-frame sequences in excess, but this excess was weaker. Abundant cord blood beta clonotypes carried fewer insertions; memory repertoires showed none. Where out-of-frame alpha sequences were twin-shared, they showed excess low generation probability.

Only healthy Caucasians were enrolled as donors. The CDR3 runs 13 residues. Per germline, CDR1 MDHEN and CDR2 SYDVKM. V was clipped by 4 bases and J by 1 base, with 8 bases between them. MiXCR, run by TCRdb on the 5' RACE reads, gives a single entry per CDR3 protein. The sample holds roughly 570,000 distinct CDR3 sequences, approximately 9.6% seen once. In its sample, this clonotype was seen a few times. Its target is not known. These data were also reused for a study on yellow fever vaccine responses in identical twins.

Sequencing input: PBMCs. This clonotype originated in a young woman in good health. The chain carries TRBV28 and TRBJ2-7; D perhaps matches TRBD2 (5 bases). CDR3 protein: CASSWRGSYEQYF. CDR3 nucleotides: TGTGCCAGCAGTTGGCGAGGGTCCTACGAGCAGTACTTC.